The 3 T cell receptor beta chains reported below all come from one sample, sequenced in a study of T cells in narcolepsy. The protocol was immunoSEQ multiplex PCR, while the TCRdb copy is restricted to in-frame clones and leaves out a portion. This table has some 29,000 clones, around 87% appearing once. Sequencing was performed on memory (CD45RA-) CD4+ T cells from blood. The receptors come from a human donor in good health.

This chain connects TRBV9 to TRBJ2-3, with D possibly being TRBD1 or TRBD2 (6 bases each). Germline CDR1 SGDLS, CDR2 YYNGEE. The CDR3 consists of 15 residues. Trimming pared 3 bases from V and 3 bases from J, leaving 14 bases between. The CDR3 region is CASSERGVKTDTQYF. The CDR3 DNA reads TGTGCCAGCAGCGAGAGGGGGGTGAAGACAGATACGCAGTATTTT.

DNA for the CDR3: TGTGCCAGCAGCTTGGGGACAGGGGGCGCAGGTGGCTACACCTTC. Its protein product is CASSLGTGGAGGYTF. The V call is TRBV7-2, the J call TRBJ1-2; TRBD1 matches 12 bases. The CDR3 spans 15 residues. Per germline, CDR1 SGHTA and CDR2 FQGNSA. The V segment lost 3 bases and the J segment 7 bases; nucleotides outside the gene matches: 6.

The chain uses TRBV12-5 and TRBJ2-5, with unresolved D. Germline CDR1 is LGHNT and CDR2 is FRNRAP. CDR3 length: 11 amino acids. Trimming left V 5 bases short and J 5 bases short, with 6 bases between. DNA of the CDR3: TGTGCTAGTGGTCCCCGGGAGACCCAGTACTTC. Translation: CASGPRETQYF.